These 2 T cell receptor beta chains came from one sample sequenced in a study of identical twins. TCRdb processed the 5' RACE reads anew with MiXCR; each CDR3 protein has one entry. The data hold 460,000 or so distinct CDR3 sequences, with approximately 14% observed a single time. The data also belong to a second study, concerning yellow fever vaccine responses in identical twins.

The sample comprised CD4+ T cells sorted from blood. Source of these receptors: a young woman in good health.

The V gene is TRBV7-2, the J gene TRBJ2-3, with 8 bases that match TRBD2. Germline CDR1 and CDR2: SGHTA and FQGNSA. This CDR3 has 17 residues. J gave up 0 bases and V 5 bases, and 10 bases lay outside the gene matches. In DNA form, the CDR3 reads TGTGCCAGCAGCCCCGGTCGACTAGCGAAGAGCACAGATACGCAGTATTTT. Residues: CASSPGRLAKSTDTQYF.

This clonotype was counted ten times or more. This sequence joins TRBV20-1 and TRBJ2-2, with D possibly being TRBD1 (5 bases). CDR1 and CDR2 from the germline V gene are DFQATT and SNEGSKA (reference sequence). The CDR3 is 14 amino acids. The V end was cut by 2 bases, the J end by 2 bases, with 9 bases between. The CDR3 nucleotides read TGCAGTGCTAGACTTCAGGGAAACACCGGGGAGCTGTTTTTT. Residues: CSARLQGNTGELFF.